Given below is one T cell receptor (beta chain) in context. It has no known antigen specificity. No base qualities exist here, and no much larger clone lies one base off it. The sample belongs to a study of T cell responses to AZD1222 COVID-19 vaccine (dated by TCRdb to the early 2020s). For context, the study as a whole: A total of 233 trial participants underwent TCR sequencing, of whom 200 to 220 had received two doses of AZD1222 and approximately 25 had received two doses of the MenACWY control vaccine. Enrollment into the trials was organized by age into subgroups of 18-55, 56-69 and 70-plus years, and those subgroups contained about 160, 30 and 59 TCR-sequenced participants, respectively.

General conclusions and limits of the study: Most participants were white British and females outnumbered males, and the authors suggested that clonal diversity may have been underestimated. Because no day 14 peak-response samples were available, the repertoires could be characterized only after the peak T cell response. In the small 56-69-year group, the increase in depth fell short of significance, most likely because of low power. The whole spike protein was spanned by vaccine-associated CD4 TCRs, and dominant responses were seen in regions 160-218 and 743-854. Only a handful of AZD1222 recipients were SARS-CoV-2 seropositive at baseline, limiting conclusions about previously exposed vaccinees. Reportedly, almost half of the unique spike-specific TCRs recognized epitopes lying outside the regions that are mutated in the B.1.351 and B.1.1.7 variants. After two AZD1222 doses, both the breadth and the depth of spike-specific TCRs were significantly higher than at day 0 and than in MenACWY recipients.

The CDR3 sequence holds 14 residues, the cysteine and phenylalanine included. Only the CDR3 portion is preserved as DNA: 42 bases, with reading frame beginning at the first base. Cut back by 3 bases and 4 bases, the V and J ends lie 12 bases apart. From a lookup of the germline V gene, CDR1 and CDR2 are SGHAT and FQNNGV. The sample's time point label, decoded: baseline before first vaccination. Reading the label with the study, this specimen's treatment or condition is: meningococcal conjugate vaccine given as trial control. Vaccinee samples came from UK trials COV001 and COV002, including a single-blind randomized controlled phase 2/3 trial of AZD1222 (ChAdOx1 nCoV-19) in healthy adults. For TCRbeta chain sequencing, PBMC samples from trial participants were taken at day 0 and at day 28 after the second dose. The CDR3 regions of human TCRbeta chains were analyzed by immunosequencing. The source study handled its data this way. Repertoire TCRs were matched against a reference library of SARS-CoV-2-specific TCRs generated with the MIRA antigen-specificity platform. Breadth was defined as the fraction of unique TCRs that were SARS-CoV-2-associated. Depth was defined as the fraction of total T cells that were SARS-CoV-2-associated. Using the MIRA data, every spike-specific TCR was mapped to the spike region that the TCR reacted to and assigned to either a CD4 or a CD8 class. Log10-transformed breadth and depth values were compared by one-way ANOVA with Sidak's multiple comparisons tests. The source is immuneACCESS, and TCRdb retained only in-frame sequences with V and J called. Part of the clones is not carried over; for the studies checked, unresolved V genes explain less than half of this, and the remainder is unexplained. Clone size and V and J calls were adopted from that table, with D and trimming inferred from the DNA. This sample gives some 89,000 clones in total; 88% of them show up just once. Around 4.5% of the sample comes from the top ten.

The V and J genes are TRBV11-2 and TRBJ2-5; the D gene is perhaps TRBD1, from 6 matching bases. Material: peripheral blood, obtained on day 0 of MenACWY control vaccination. The TCR was taken from an adult in good health. In nucleotides, the sequence is TGTGCCAGCAGCTTTGGGGGCCCAGCAGAGACCCAGTACTTC. It translates as CASSFGGPAETQYF.